The 32 T cell receptor beta chains presented below share a single source sample, sequenced in a study of cytomegalovirus exposure and HLA in healthy donors. The PCR was carried out with 60 Vbeta primers and 13 Jbeta primers. TCRdb's table, derived via immunoSEQ multiplex PCR, lists solely in-frame clones and lacks some. The sample has 95,000 to 150,000 clones; roughly 80% are singletons. The sample taken for sequencing was PBMCs. These receptors originate from a female donor in good health and CMV-seronegative.

Details on this clone: A junction boundary mismatches the germline segment, possibly from a read error. For the CDR3, the DNA is TGTTCCAGCAGCTTCAGTGTTAGAGCGGGGGGGACACACGAGCAGTACTTC. It yields the protein CSSSFSVRAGGTHEQYF. The chain joins TRBV7-9 to TRBJ2-7; 10 bases line up with TRBD2. The CDR3 is 17 residues long. CDR1 and CDR2 (germline): SEHNR, FQNEAQ (reference sequence).

The J gene is TRBJ1-1, the V gene TRBV7-3; no reliable D call. The length of the CDR3 is 15 residues. Germline CDR1 is SGHTA and CDR2 is FQGTGA. The V end lost 1 base, the J end lost 5 bases, and 14 bases lay between the germline ends. CDR3 amino acids: CASSLSPGSRTEAFF. The CDR3 coding sequence is TGTGCCAGCAGCTTAAGCCCGGGATCGCGGACTGAAGCTTTCTTT.

V gene TRBV19 combines with J gene TRBJ2-2; D remains unclear. Between the trimmed V and J ends, which lost 7 bases and 3 bases, there was a span of 12 bases. This CDR3 has 14 amino acids. Germline V lookup: CDR1 LNHDA, CDR2 SQIVND (reference sequence). CDR3 bases: TGTGCCAGTATGCAGAACAGATACACCGGGGAGCTGTTTTTT. Its protein product is CASMQNRYTGELFF.

This chain connects TRBV4-2 to TRBJ2-7; tentatively, D is TRBD2 (6 bases). Trimming removed 0 bases at V and 0 bases at J, with 9 bases between. The CDR3 length is 15 residues. Per germline, CDR1 LGHNA and CDR2 YNFKEQ. CDR3 sequence (DNA): TGTGCCAGCAGCCAAGATCTCGGGAGCTCCTACGAGCAGTACTTC. It translates to CASSQDLGSSYEQYF.

The chain links TRBV28 to TRBJ2-7, with 7 bases lining up with TRBD1. V shed 6 bases, J shed 4 bases, and the junction held 9 bases outside the gene matches. There are 14 residues in the CDR3. Per germline, CDR1 MDHEN and CDR2 SYDVKM. CDR3 DNA sequence: TGTGCCAGCAGAGGCGAGGGGGCTGTTTACGAGCAGTACTTC. This encodes CASRGEGAVYEQYF. Full variable domain (rest looked up from reference TRBV28 and TRBJ2-7): DVKVTQSSRYLVKRTGEKVFLECVQDMDHENMFWYRQDPGLGLRLIYFSYDVKMKEKGDIPEGYSVSREKKERFSLILESASTNQTSMYLCASRGEGAVYEQYFGPGTRLTVT.

Turning to this clone: One end of the junction varies from germline; a read error may be responsible. The rearrangement uses TRBV7-9 and TRBJ2-6; 11 bases fit TRBD1. Germline CDR1 and CDR2: SEHNR and FQNEAQ (reference sequence). The CDR3 runs 17 residues. The CDR3 loop reads CASARGQGDSGANGLTF. For the CDR3, the DNA is TGTGCCAGCGCACGGGGACAGGGGGACTCTGGGGCCAACGGCCTGACTTTC.

This clone was detected only once. The rearrangement uses TRBV6-5 and TRBJ2-1; tentatively, D is TRBD2 (7 bases). Per germline, CDR1 MNHEY and CDR2 SVGAGI. V was clipped by 10 bases and J by 6 bases, with 22 bases between them. The CDR3 covers 15 residues. CDR3: CATAWGRGFFNEQFF. The CDR3 DNA reads TGTGCCACCGCGTGGGGGAGGGGGTTTTTCAATGAGCAGTTCTTC.

The chain couples TRBV11-3 to TRBJ2-6; D possibly corresponds to TRBD1 (6 bases). The CDR3 covers 16 residues. The germline gives CDR1 SGHNT, CDR2 YENEEA. V gave up 3 bases and J gave up 1 base, with 10 bases separating them. The CDR3 sequence: CASSFDGQSGANVLTF. CDR3 nucleotides: TGTGCCAGCAGCTTCGATGGACAGTCTGGGGCCAACGTCCTGACTTTC.

The chain is built from TRBV6-1 and TRBJ2-5; D might be TRBD1 (6 bases). The germline gives CDR1 MNHNS, CDR2 SASEGT. The length of the CDR3 is 14 residues. Between the trimmed V and J ends, which lost 0 bases and 5 bases, there was a span of 10 bases. As DNA, the CDR3 is TGTGCCAGCAGTGAAGCAGGGGGTTGGGAGACCCAGTACTTC. Residues: CASSEAGGWETQYF.

This clone was observed a few times. The gene calls are TRBV27 and TRBJ2-1, with TRBD1 as a possible D gene (5 bases). Trimming cost V 7 bases and J 3 bases, with 19 bases left between them. CDR1 is MNHEY, CDR2 SMNVEV, per germline (reference sequence). This CDR3 has 16 residues. CDR3 coding DNA: TGTGCCAGCAAGGGGCTAACGGGTAGTCTCTACAATGAGCAGTTCTTC. Residues: CASKGLTGSLYNEQFF.

This chain links TRBV27 with TRBJ2-5; D is undetermined. The CDR3 contains 16 residues. V lost 5 bases to trimming and J lost 5 bases, with 21 bases between them. Germline CDR1 and CDR2: MNHEY and SMNVEV (reference sequence). CDR3 coding DNA: TGTGCCAGCAGTCGCTCCGAGCTGTTATTTCGGGAGACCCAGTACTTC. Residues: CASSRSELLFRETQYF.

The chain recombines TRBV2 with TRBJ2-5; 8 nucleotides match TRBD2. The V segment lost 8 bases and the J segment 2 bases; nucleotides outside the gene matches: 13. The CDR3 loop spans 16 amino acids. Per germline, CDR1 SNHLY and CDR2 FYNNEI. The CDR3 loop reads CASARGAGGLQETQYF. In DNA, the CDR3 is TGTGCCAGCGCGCGAGGGGCGGGGGGCCTACAAGAGACCCAGTACTTC. Based on the CDR3 plus reference TRBV2 and TRBJ2-5, the full variable domain is EPEVTQTPSHQVTQMGQEVILRCVPISNHLYFYWYRQILGQKVEFLVSFYNNEISEKSEIFDDQFSVERPDGSNFTLKIRSTKLEDSAMYFCASARGAGGLQETQYFGPGTRLLVL.

The chain employs TRBV5-4 and TRBJ2-4; 9 bases fit TRBD1. CDR3 length: 15 amino acids. Germline CDR1 SGHNT, CDR2 YYREEE (reference sequence). V gave up 0 bases and J gave up 8 bases; unmatched junction bases: 6. The CDR3 is CASSLGGTGSYIQYF. DNA of the CDR3: TGTGCCAGCAGCTTGGGTGGGACAGGGTCGTACATTCAGTACTTC.

The V call is TRBV5-1, the J call TRBJ1-6; no firm D call. Trimming removed 4 bases at V and 7 bases at J, with 12 bases between. The CDR3 loop spans 14 amino acids. Germline V lookup: CDR1 SGHRS, CDR2 YFSETQ. As DNA, the CDR3 is TGCGCCAGCAGCCTAGAGGCCGGGAATTCACCCCTCCACTTT. The encoded protein is CASSLEAGNSPLHF. Supplemented by reference TRBV5-1 and TRBJ1-6, the full variable domain reads KAGVTQTPRYLIKTRGQQVTLSCSPISGHRSVSWYQQTPGQGLQFLFEYFSETQRNKGNFPGRFSGRQFSNSRSEMNVSTLELGDSALYLCASSLEAGNSPLHFGNGTRLTVT.

This chain connects TRBV6-1 to TRBJ1-4, with D perhaps TRBD1 (6 bases). The CDR3 is 16 residues long. Trimming left V 4 bases short and J 8 bases short, with 20 bases between. Germline V gives CDR1 MNHNS, CDR2 SASEGT. The CDR3 DNA follows: TGTGCCAGCAGTGGAGATGCGGGGGGGGGCGGGGAAAAACTGTTTTTT. This translates into CASSGDAGGGGEKLFF.

This chain joins TRBV2 and TRBJ1-3; D gene ambiguous. The CDR3 is 15 residues long. CDR1 is SNHLY and CDR2 is FYNNEI in the germline V gene. With 1 base removed from V and 4 bases from J, the gap between germline ends came to 11 bases. The CDR3 nucleotides read TGTGCCAGCAGTGAAGACTCCGCGGTGGGAAACACCATATATTTT. This sequence encodes CASSEDSAVGNTIYF.

The chain is built from TRBV7-6 and TRBJ1-1; a weak D match, TRBD1 (6 bases). The germline CDR1 and CDR2 sequences are SGHVS and FNYEAQ. Trimming shortened V by 5 bases and J by 5 bases, and 12 bases separated the two germline ends. The CDR3 length is 13 residues. The CDR3 sequence is CASSQQGMTEAFF. As DNA, the CDR3 is TGTGCCAGCAGCCAACAGGGTATGACTGAAGCTTTCTTT.

The CDR3 reads CASSLTSGSTSTDTQYF. CDR3 coding DNA: TGTGCCAGCAGCTTGACTAGCGGGAGCACTAGCACAGATACGCAGTATTTT. The rearrangement links TRBV5-5 to TRBJ2-3; 11 nucleotides line up with TRBD2. V gave up 1 base and J gave up 0 bases; unmatched junction bases: 4. The germline CDR1 and CDR2 sequences are SGHKS and YYEKEE (reference sequence). This CDR3 has 17 residues.

This chain connects TRBV19 to TRBJ1-2; a possible D gene is TRBD1 (5 bases). Germline lookup yields CDR1 LNHDA and CDR2 SQIVND (reference sequence). V dropped 7 bases and J dropped 0 bases, with 12 bases sitting between them. This CDR3 comprises 14 residues. This CDR3 is CASKRGRTNYGYTF. The CDR3 DNA is TGTGCCAGTAAGCGGGGCAGGACTAACTATGGCTACACCTTC.

Details on this clone: Germline and junction disagree at one end, which may indicate a read error. V and J are TRBV11-2 and TRBJ2-5; TRBD2 might be the D (6 bases). CDR3 length equals 15 residues. Per the germline V gene, CDR1 is SGHAT and CDR2 is FQNNGV. This CDR3 reads CASTLRGAGAETQYF. The CDR3 nucleotides read TGTGCCAGCACCTTACGCGGGGCGGGTGCGGAGACCCAGTACTTC.

V usage is TRBV18 and J usage is TRBJ1-2; 8 bases map to TRBD1. V was pared by 6 bases and J by 8 bases, with 8 bases of the junction left unmatched. Germline V lookup: CDR1 KGHSH, CDR2 LQKENI. The CDR3 runs 13 residues. The CDR3 DNA follows: TGTGCCAGCTCCCCTAAGACAGGGGTCGGCTACACCTTC. It is translated as CASSPKTGVGYTF.

This chain joins TRBV7-8 and TRBJ2-7; TRBD2 matches at 8 bases. Trimming cost V 5 bases and J 4 bases; bases outside gene matches: 10. The CDR3 spans 15 residues. The germline V gene has CDR1 SGHVS and CDR2 FQNEAQ. As DNA, the CDR3 is TGTGCCAGCAGCCCTAGCACCACGGGGGGGTACGAGCAGTACTTC. It yields the protein CASSPSTTGGYEQYF.

The J gene is TRBJ1-2, the V gene TRBV9; D possibly corresponds to TRBD1 (6 bases). Germline V CDR1 and CDR2: SGDLS, YYNGEE. CDR3 length: 16 residues. Trimming stripped 6 bases from V and 0 bases from J, with 18 bases between. CDR3: CASNNHPDRANYGYTF. DNA of the CDR3: TGTGCCAGCAACAATCACCCGGACAGAGCTAACTATGGCTACACCTTC.

The V call is TRBV9, the J call TRBJ2-7, with 11 bases matching TRBD2. CDR3 length: 17 residues. CDR1 SGDLS and CDR2 YYNGEE come from the germline V gene. Trimming cost V 4 bases and J 4 bases; bases outside gene matches: 13. CDR3 bases: TGTGCCAGCAGCTATTATAGCGGGAGGGCATCAGAATACGAGCAGTACTTC. The encoded protein is CASSYYSGRASEYEQYF.

CDR3: CASSPQGASGEKLFF. The CDR3 DNA is TGTGCCAGCTCTCCTCAGGGGGCTTCGGGTGAAAAACTGTTTTTT. The gene calls are TRBV18 and TRBJ1-4, with TRBD1 matching over 8 bases. The CDR3 is made up of 15 amino acids. V lost 6 bases and J lost 7; bases outside the gene matches: 10. CDR1 and CDR2 from the germline V gene are KGHSH and LQKENI.

The J gene is TRBJ2-1, the V gene TRBV10-3, with D possibly matching TRBD2 (5 bases). Germline V gene data show CDR1 as ENHRY and CDR2 as SYGVKD. This CDR3 region has 13 residues. V was trimmed by 4 bases and J by 6 bases, leaving 10 bases between them. CDR3 sequence: CAISADYRNEQFF. The CDR3 DNA reads as TGTGCCATCAGTGCTGACTACCGCAATGAGCAGTTCTTC.

The chain joins TRBV27 to TRBJ1-3; TRBD1 might be the D (6 bases). Germline CDR1 MNHEY, CDR2 SMNVEV (reference sequence). The CDR3 is made up of 15 amino acids. The V end lost 2 bases, the J end lost 0 bases, and 8 bases lay between the germline ends. CDR3 nucleotide sequence: TGTGCCAGCAGTTTAGGGGGCCTCTCTGGAAACACCATATATTTT. Protein sequence: CASSLGGLSGNTIYF.

This clone was observed a single time. V is TRBV7-3 and J is TRBJ2-1, with TRBD2 matching over 13 bases. CDR1 and CDR2 from the germline V gene are SGHTA and FQGTGA. The CDR3 has 20 residues. J gave up 8 bases and V 1 base, and 17 bases lay outside the gene matches. CDR3 nucleotides: TGTGCCAGCAGCTTAAGGGCGGATTCCGGACTAGCGGGAGAAGGGTATGAGCAGTTCTTC. It yields the protein CASSLRADSGLAGEGYEQFF.

The CDR3 DNA reads TGTGCCAGCAGTTTATTAGATCGAGAGACCCAGTACTTC. Its translation: CASSLLDRETQYF. This rearrangement joins TRBV28 to TRBJ2-5; D not resolved. V was pared by 1 base and J by 4 bases, with 7 bases between. CDR3 length: 13 residues. Germline V gives CDR1 MDHEN, CDR2 SYDVKM.

Only a few counts were recorded for this clone. The chain links TRBV30 to TRBJ2-3, with 9 bases fitting TRBD2. Trimming at V came to 0 bases and at J to 2 bases, leaving 9 bases not matched to a gene. This CDR3 comprises 17 residues. Germline loops: CDR1 GTSNPN, CDR2 SVGIG (reference sequence). CDR3 bases: TGTGCCTGGAGTGTTCGGCTAGCGGGATACAACACAGATACGCAGTATTTT. The encoded protein is CAWSVRLAGYNTDTQYF.

The sample holds one count of this clone. The rearrangement links TRBV11-3 to TRBJ2-7; 8 positions match TRBD2. Germline values: CDR1 SGHNT, CDR2 YENEEA. The CDR3 runs to 14 residues. The junction had 5 bases not matched to a gene; V was cut back by 5 bases and J by 2 bases. The CDR3 coding sequence is TGTGCCAGCAGCCACGCGGGGGGACCCTACGAGCAGTACTTC. It is translated as CASSHAGGPYEQYF.

The chain couples TRBV28 to TRBJ1-5; 9 nucleotides match TRBD1. The V gene end was trimmed by 5 bases and the J gene end by 5 bases; junction bases not matched to a gene: 10. Germline values: CDR1 MDHEN, CDR2 SYDVKM. The length of the CDR3 is 16 residues. CDR3 amino acids: CASSPSGTGFDQPQHF. CDR3 in DNA: TGTGCCAGCAGTCCCTCCGGGACAGGGTTTGATCAGCCCCAGCATTTT.